The T cell receptor beta chain described here comes from a study of cytomegalovirus exposure and HLA in healthy donors. Whole-study results and caveats: Among immune exposure information, only CMV serostatus was available. As was reported, the classifier diagnosed cytomegalovirus status with high specificity and sensitivity. When analyzed later, the rates of TCR association showed variation by HLA locus, with DRB1 the most and HLA-C the fewest.

As regards this clone: The antigen is unknown.

13 Jbeta primers and 60 Vbeta primers were used for the PCR. The data were produced by immunoSEQ multiplex PCR, yet TCRdb's version contains in-frame clones alone and is incomplete. The table has tens of thousands of clones, approximately 70% seen once. Sequences were obtained from PBMCs. This TCR was sampled from a man in his thirties or forties in good health and CMV-seronegative.

CDR3 bases: TGTGCCTGGAGTGGCTTCACTAGCGGGAGTTTGGGGGAGACCCAGTACTTC. Protein sequence: CAWSGFTSGSLGETQYF. The chain joins TRBV30 to TRBJ2-5, with TRBD2 identical over 11 bases. In germline, CDR1 is GTSNPN, CDR2 SVGIG (reference sequence). Trimming took 1 base from V and 5 from J; bases not matched to a gene: 12. This CDR3 is built from 17 residues.